A single TCR beta chain is shown here with its context. This specimen belongs to a study of blood T cell repertoires in COVID-19. Study summary: Spain, Italy and the United States supplied samples that represented acute and convalescent COVID-19.

In the source study's methods: Reference gene primers were amplified, and this amplification served to estimate nucleated cell counts. Assay used: immunoSEQ multiplex PCR; TCRdb lists only in-frame clones, some missing. V, J and clone size are taken as reported in that table, and D and trimming were inferred from the DNA itself. The sample has 400,000 or so clones; 75% to 90% are singletons. Residents of 20 to 25 US areas, aged about 18 to 95 years, made up the participants. CDR1 is WNHNN, CDR2 SYGVQD, per germline (reference sequence). The CDR3 is 13 residues long. Trimming removed 8 bases at V and 8 bases at J, with 16 bases between.

The chain is built from TRBV10-1 and TRBJ2-1; possible D gene TRBD2, 6 bases. Material for sequencing was PBMCs or T cells enriched from blood (not recorded which). This sequence was found in a man aged 30 to 45 who had recovered from COVID-19. Here the CDR3 reads CASGSTSIDEQFF. The DNA for the CDR3 is TGCGCCAGCGGCTCAACTAGCATCGATGAGCAGTTCTTC.